A selection of T cell receptor beta chains follows, all from one sample in a study of cytomegalovirus exposure and HLA in healthy donors. This table comes from immunoSEQ multiplex PCR, and its TCRdb copy is limited to in-frame clones, with some not included. The data hold 200,000 to 250,000 clones, with around four fifths observed a single time. The sequencing sample was made of PBMCs. These receptor sequences come from a woman in her sixties in good health and CMV-seropositive. The CDR3 runs from the conserved cysteine through the conserved F or W. The order of the fields is V gene, J gene, D gene, clone size, CDR3 protein, CDR3 DNA. A D gene is named only where the DNA matches it firmly. Clone size is given for some rows only: seen once, a few or many times, or a class if the clone is expanded.

v_gene: TRBV15
j_gene: TRBJ1-1
d_gene: .
abundance: .
CDR3aa: CATSRESWGAEAFF
CDR3nt: TGTGCCACCAGCAGAGAAAGTTGGGGCGCTGAAGCTTTCTTT

v_gene: TRBV6-1
j_gene: TRBJ2-2
d_gene: .
abundance: .
CDR3aa: CASSRQGENTGELFF
CDR3nt: TGTGCCAGCAGCCGACAAGGGGAGAACACCGGGGAGCTGTTTTTT

v_gene: TRBV10-3
j_gene: TRBJ2-7
d_gene: TRBD2
abundance: .
CDR3aa: CAISDKIAGAGEQYF
CDR3nt: TGTGCCATCAGTGATAAAATAGCGGGAGCGGGGGAGCAGTACTTC

v_gene: TRBV7-8
j_gene: TRBJ1-1
d_gene: .
abundance: .
CDR3aa: CASSLGNRAEAFF
CDR3nt: TGTGCCAGCAGCCTCGGTAACCGGGCTGAAGCTTTCTTT

v_gene: TRBV7-8
j_gene: TRBJ1-1
d_gene: .
abundance: .
CDR3aa: CASSTIAGNTEAFF
CDR3nt: TGTGCCAGCAGCACAATCGCAGGGAACACTGAAGCTTTCTTT

v_gene: TRBV6-4
j_gene: TRBJ2-2
d_gene: TRBD2
abundance: .
CDR3aa: CASSWEGNTGELFF
CDR3nt: TGTGCCAGCAGTTGGGAGGGGAACACCGGGGAGCTGTTTTTT

v_gene: TRBV6-5
j_gene: TRBJ1-5
d_gene: .
abundance: few
CDR3aa: CASRYTTSRGNQPQHF
CDR3nt: TGTGCCAGCAGGTACACGACGAGTAGGGGGAATCAGCCCCAGCATTTT

v_gene: TRBV4-1
j_gene: TRBJ1-4
d_gene: .
abundance: .
CDR3aa: CASSQAGGFTNEKLFF
CDR3nt: TGCGCCAGCAGCCAAGCTGGGGGGTTCACTAATGAAAAACTGTTTTTT

v_gene: TRBV4-1
j_gene: TRBJ2-3
d_gene: .
abundance: .
CDR3aa: CASSLYGEDTQYF
CDR3nt: TGCGCCAGCAGCCTCTATGGGGAGGATACGCAGTATTTT

v_gene: TRBV5-1
j_gene: TRBJ1-3
d_gene: .
abundance: .
CDR3aa: CASSTTGGGNTIYF
CDR3nt: TGCGCCAGCAGCACCACTGGTGGTGGAAACACCATATATTTT

v_gene: TRBV6-5
j_gene: TRBJ2-5
d_gene: .
abundance: .
CDR3aa: CASSYFGSRETQYF
CDR3nt: TGTGCCAGCAGTTACTTCGGGAGTCGGGAGACCCAGTACTTC

v_gene: TRBV23-1
j_gene: TRBJ2-1
d_gene: .
abundance: .
CDR3aa: CASSGKGLLTINEQFF
CDR3nt: TGCGCCAGCAGCGGAAAGGGACTCCTTACCATCAATGAGCAGTTCTTC

v_gene: TRBV18
j_gene: TRBJ1-5
d_gene: TRBD1
abundance: .
CDR3aa: CASSLGQGINQPQHF
CDR3nt: TGTGCCAGCTCACTAGGACAGGGGATCAATCAGCCCCAGCATTTT

v_gene: TRBV5-1
j_gene: TRBJ1-2
d_gene: .
abundance: .
CDR3aa: CASSLYESYTF
CDR3nt: TGCGCCAGCAGCCTCTATGAGAGCTACACCTTC

v_gene: TRBV29-1
j_gene: TRBJ1-2
d_gene: TRBD1
abundance: .
CDR3aa: CSVATGTGVAAGYTF
CDR3nt: TGCAGCGTTGCGACCGGGACAGGGGTGGCGGCTGGCTACACCTTC

v_gene: TRBV19
j_gene: TRBJ1-4
d_gene: .
abundance: .
CDR3aa: CASSIGQTPSNEKLFF
CDR3nt: TGTGCCAGTAGTATCGGACAGACCCCCTCTAATGAAAAACTGTTTTTT

v_gene: TRBV18
j_gene: TRBJ1-2
d_gene: TRBD1
abundance: .
CDR3aa: CASQGDSRDYGYTF
CDR3nt: TGTGCCAGCCAGGGGGACAGCCGGGATTATGGCTACACCTTC

v_gene: TRBV6-6
j_gene: TRBJ2-1
d_gene: .
abundance: .
CDR3aa: CASSSGVNEQFF
CDR3nt: TGTGCCAGCAGTTCCGGGGTCAATGAGCAGTTCTTC

v_gene: TRBV5-1
j_gene: TRBJ2-3
d_gene: .
abundance: .
CDR3aa: CASTTVGGTDTQYF
CDR3nt: TGCGCCAGCACAACCGTGGGAGGCACAGATACGCAGTATTTT

v_gene: TRBV6-1
j_gene: TRBJ2-7
d_gene: .
abundance: .
CDR3aa: CASSEDRGGTEQYF
CDR3nt: TGTGCCAGCAGTGAAGATAGGGGGGGGACCGAGCAGTACTTC

v_gene: TRBV28
j_gene: TRBJ1-5
d_gene: TRBD1
abundance: .
CDR3aa: CASSWGTGDNQPQHF
CDR3nt: TGTGCCAGCAGCTGGGGGACAGGGGACAATCAGCCCCAGCATTTT

v_gene: TRBV5-1
j_gene: TRBJ2-7
d_gene: .
abundance: few
CDR3aa: CASSLVLEGEQYF
CDR3nt: TGCGCCAGCAGCTTGGTGCTGGAGGGGGAGCAGTACTTC

v_gene: TRBV6-6
j_gene: TRBJ1-6
d_gene: .
abundance: .
CDR3aa: CASSYSKQSYNSPLHF
CDR3nt: TGTGCCAGCAGTTACTCGAAACAATCCTATAATTCACCCCTCCACTTT

v_gene: TRBV19
j_gene: TRBJ2-7
d_gene: TRBD2
abundance: .
CDR3aa: CASRLAGGNEQYF
CDR3nt: TGTGCCAGTAGGCTAGCGGGAGGGAACGAGCAGTACTTC

v_gene: TRBV7-7
j_gene: TRBJ2-5
d_gene: TRBD1
abundance: once
CDR3aa: CASSLDRAETQYF
CDR3nt: TGTGCCAGCAGCTTGGACAGGGCAGAGACCCAGTACTTC

v_gene: TRBV18
j_gene: TRBJ1-1
d_gene: .
abundance: .
CDR3aa: CASSRQWNTEAFF
CDR3nt: TGTGCCAGCTCACGACAGTGGAACACTGAAGCTTTCTTT

v_gene: TRBV6-6
j_gene: TRBJ1-1
d_gene: .
abundance: few
CDR3aa: CASSYSRGMNTEAFF
CDR3nt: TGTGCCAGCAGTTACTCACGGGGTATGAACACTGAAGCTTTCTTT

v_gene: TRBV27
j_gene: TRBJ2-1
d_gene: TRBD2
abundance: .
CDR3aa: CASSLHLTSGYNEQFF
CDR3nt: TGTGCCAGCAGTTTACATCTGACTAGCGGTTACAATGAGCAGTTCTTC

v_gene: TRBV4-2
j_gene: TRBJ2-5
d_gene: TRBD1
abundance: .
CDR3aa: CASSQVTGQEEQYF
CDR3nt: TGTGCCAGCAGCCAAGTGACAGGGCAGGAAGAGCAGTACTTC

v_gene: TRBV2
j_gene: TRBJ2-7
d_gene: TRBD2
abundance: .
CDR3aa: CASRARWGGSSEQYF
CDR3nt: TGTGCCAGCAGGGCCCGTTGGGGCGGGAGCAGCGAGCAGTACTTC

v_gene: TRBV19
j_gene: TRBJ2-1
d_gene: .
abundance: few
CDR3aa: CASTRGRWQFF
CDR3nt: TGTGCCAGTACCAGGGGACGCTGGCAGTTCTTC